This T cell receptor beta chain was identified in a study of T cell responses to AZD1222 COVID-19 vaccine. General study findings and limits: At baseline, just a handful of AZD1222 recipients tested seropositive. It should be noted that donors were predominantly white British and more often female, and clonal diversity was possibly underestimated.

Comment on this clone: Antigen: not known.

The CDR3 is 17 amino acids. V was shortened by 2 bases and J by 0 bases, with 15 bases between the two germline ends. CDR1 and CDR2 from the germline V gene are SGHTA and FQGNSA. Assay used: immunoSEQ multiplex PCR; TCRdb lists only in-frame clones, some missing. This table holds roughly 200,000 clones, about 89% found once. This sequence joins TRBV7-2 and TRBJ2-3, with D perhaps matching TRBD2 (5 bases). The sample here was peripheral blood, taken 28 days after the second AZD1222 dose. The receptor was derived from an adult who received the AZD1222 COVID-19 vaccine. The CDR3 coding sequence is TGTGCCAGCAGCTTACGTAGCGTCCAGAGGAGCACAGATACGCAGTATTTT. It specifies CASSLRSVQRSTDTQYF.